These 18 T cell receptor beta chains were sequenced from one sample in a study of identical twins. TCRdb redid the calling of the 5' RACE reads with MiXCR, one entry per CDR3 protein. The table has roughly 230,000 distinct CDR3 sequences, approximately 8.6% seen once. The same specimen was also included in a second study, on yellow fever vaccine responses in identical twins.

Sequenced sample: CD8+ T cells sorted from blood. These receptors all stem from a woman aged 18-35 years in good health.

The sample holds many counts of this clonotype. This sequence joins TRBV5-5 and TRBJ2-1; 11 bases map to TRBD2. The CDR3 has 14 residues. The germline V gene encodes CDR1 SGHKS and CDR2 YYEKEE (reference sequence). V lost 4 bases to trimming and J lost 10 bases; unmatched junction nucleotides: 7. The CDR3 spells CASSPIAGGFEQFF. CDR3 coding DNA: TGTGCCAGCAGCCCCATAGCGGGGGGGTTCGAGCAGTTCTTC.

This chain connects TRBV4-3 to TRBJ2-5; 13 nucleotides match TRBD2. V gave up 2 bases and J gave up 5 bases; unmatched junction bases: 5. This CDR3 contains 16 residues. Germline V gene lookup returns CDR1 LGHNA and CDR2 YSLEER. DNA for the CDR3: TGCGCCAGCAGCCAAAGCCGACTAGCGGGAGGTGAGACCCAGTACTTC. Residues: CASSQSRLAGGETQYF.

The chain carries TRBV11-2 and TRBJ2-5; D not resolved. Germline loops: CDR1 SGHAT, CDR2 FQNNGV. Trimming removed 4 bases at V and 0 bases at J, with 15 bases between. The CDR3 is 16 residues long. CDR3 sequence: CASSSRGPTYQETQYF. The CDR3 nucleotides read TGTGCCAGCAGCTCCCGTGGACCTACGTACCAAGAGACCCAGTACTTC.

The gene calls are TRBV20-1 and TRBJ1-1; D remains ambiguous. From germline, CDR1 is DFQATT and CDR2 SNEGSKA (reference sequence). Deletions cut 0 bases from V and 4 bases from J, with 12 bases between. The CDR3 spans 14 residues. The CDR3 spells CSARDQGLGTEAFF. The CDR3 coding sequence is TGCAGTGCTAGAGATCAAGGGCTTGGCACTGAAGCTTTCTTT.

The table lists this clonotype with a few counts. This chain uses TRBV27 with TRBJ2-1; the D gene is possibly TRBD2 (6 bases). V lost 4 bases to trimming and J lost 8 bases, with 15 bases between them. CDR1 is MNHEY and CDR2 is SMNVEV in the germline V gene (reference sequence). The CDR3 has 14 amino acids. Here the CDR3 reads CASSSPTRLHEQFF. The CDR3 nucleotides are TGTGCCAGCAGTTCCCCGACTAGGTTGCATGAGCAGTTCTTC.

This chain links TRBV24-1 with TRBJ2-2; D possibly uses TRBD1 or TRBD2 (5 bases each). The germline CDR1 and CDR2 sequences are KGHDR and SFDVKD. With 4 bases removed from V and 5 bases from J, the gap between germline ends came to 16 bases. The CDR3 is 16 residues long. This CDR3 is CATSEPGDLRTGELFF. In nucleotides, the CDR3 is TGTGCCACCAGTGAACCCGGGGACCTGAGGACCGGGGAGCTGTTTTTT.

This clonotype turned up a few times. The chain carries TRBV6-1 and TRBJ2-3, with 10 bases fitting TRBD2. With V trimmed by 6 bases and J by 1 base, 4 bases remained unmatched. Per germline, CDR1 MNHNS and CDR2 SASEGT. The CDR3 spans 15 residues. The CDR3 nucleotides are TGTGCCAGCAGAATCACTAGCGGGGGCACAGATACGCAGTATTTT. Translating it yields CASRITSGGTDTQYF.

In its sample, this clonotype was seen a few times. V and J are TRBV7-9 and TRBJ2-7; 10 bases agree with TRBD2. Germline V gene sequence: CDR1 SEHNR, CDR2 FQNEAQ (reference sequence). CDR3 length: 13 residues. J gave up 3 bases and V 8 bases, and 4 bases lay outside the gene matches. This CDR3 reads CASRSSGSYEQYF. CDR3 sequence (DNA): TGTGCCAGCCGCTCTAGCGGGAGCTACGAGCAGTACTTC.

This clonotype was observed many times. The rearrangement uses TRBV27 and TRBJ2-1; D is uncertain. Trimming cost V 0 bases and J 0 bases, with 6 bases left between them. The germline V gene encodes CDR1 MNHEY and CDR2 SMNVEV (reference sequence). CDR3 size: 15 residues. The CDR3 nucleotides read TGTGCCAGCAGTTTATCTGGTAGCTCCTACAATGAGCAGTTCTTC. Translation: CASSLSGSSYNEQFF.

This clonotype has a handful of counts. The chain has TRBV5-1 and TRBJ2-1; D call uncertain. V lost 3 bases to trimming and J lost 2 bases, with 9 bases between them. Germline values: CDR1 SGHRS, CDR2 YFSETQ. CDR3 size: 14 residues. The CDR3: CASSSTETYNEQFF. For the CDR3, the DNA is TGCGCCAGCAGCTCTACAGAGACCTACAATGAGCAGTTCTTC.

This chain connects TRBV7-9 to TRBJ2-5; TRBD1 matches 9 bases. The CDR3 extends over 15 amino acids. Trimming took 1 base from V and 3 from J; bases not matched to a gene: 3. Looked up from germline, CDR1 is SEHNR and CDR2 is FQNEAQ (reference sequence). CDR3 nucleotides: TGTGCCAGCAGCTTAGTGGGACAGGGCAAAGAGACCCAGTACTTC. It encodes CASSLVGQGKETQYF.

This clonotype was seen more than once but under ten times. This chain joins TRBV2 and TRBJ1-1, with D uncertain. V was clipped by 4 bases and J by 0 bases, with 9 bases between them. This CDR3 comprises 14 residues. Germline CDR1 SNHLY, CDR2 FYNNEI. In DNA form, the CDR3 reads TGTGCCAGCAGTGGGGCCTCCTTGAACACTGAAGCTTTCTTT. It yields the protein CASSGASLNTEAFF.

This clonotype was observed at least ten times. The rearrangement links TRBV5-1 to TRBJ2-2; TRBD1 aligns across 10 bases. Germline V CDR1 and CDR2: SGHRS, YFSETQ. Trimming took 6 bases from V and 8 from J; bases not matched to a gene: 10. This CDR3 comprises 15 residues. CDR3 loop: CASKFWDRGTGELFF. The CDR3 DNA is TGCGCCAGCAAGTTTTGGGACAGGGGCACGGGGGAGCTGTTTTTT.

A few counts support this clonotype. The CDR3 region is CASSDARYTDTQYF. The CDR3 bases are TGTGCCAGCAGCGACGCCAGATACACAGATACGCAGTATTTT. The rearrangement links TRBV3-1 to TRBJ2-3, with D unresolved. Trimming pared 5 bases from V and 2 bases from J, leaving 11 bases between. Germline CDR1 is LGHDT and CDR2 is YNNKEL (reference sequence). The CDR3 consists of 14 residues.

The chain has TRBV25-1 and TRBJ2-5; 9 bases match TRBD1. Germline CDR1 is MGHDK and CDR2 is SYGVNS. The ends lost 3 bases at V and 4 bases at J; junction bases unmatched: 15. The CDR3 contains 18 residues. The DNA for the CDR3 is TGTGCCAGCAGTGACTTAAGGCGAGGACAGGGGAGGGGAGAGACCCAGTACTTC. Amino acids: CASSDLRRGQGRGETQYF. Full variable domain (rest looked up from reference TRBV25-1 and TRBJ2-5): EADIYQTPRYLVIGTGKKITLECSQTMGHDKMYWYQQDPGMELHLIHYSYGVNSTEKGDLSSESTVSRIRTEHFPLTLESARPSHTSQYLCASSDLRRGQGRGETQYFGPGTRLLVL.

The chain employs TRBV4-3 and TRBJ2-5; 11 bases agree with TRBD2. CDR3 length: 17 residues. Germline V CDR1 and CDR2: LGHNA, YSLEER. Losses at the gene ends were 0 bases for V and 5 bases for J; bases not matched to a gene: 8. The CDR3 is CASSQDLSGRAGETQYF. The DNA of the CDR3 is TGCGCCAGCAGCCAAGACCTTAGCGGGAGGGCCGGGGAGACCCAGTACTTC.

This chain joins TRBV11-2 and TRBJ2-5; TRBD2 might be the D (6 bases). Trimming shortened V by 1 base and J by 2 bases, and 14 bases separated the two germline ends. This CDR3 contains 16 residues. CDR1 SGHAT and CDR2 FQNNGV come from the germline V gene. The CDR3 reads CASSLGGLDYQETQYF. CDR3 bases: TGTGCCAGCAGCTTAGGGGGACTTGATTATCAAGAGACCCAGTACTTC.

This clonotype was counted at least ten times. The chain carries TRBV27 and TRBJ2-3; D is possibly TRBD2 (6 bases). The CDR3 loop spans 15 amino acids. Germline CDR1 MNHEY, CDR2 SMNVEV (reference sequence). Trimming removed 11 bases from V and 3 bases from J, with 21 bases in between. As DNA, the CDR3 is TGTGCCTGCCGACCCCGACTAGTAAATACAGATACGCAGTATTTT. Its protein product is CACRPRLVNTDTQYF.